The clone carrying this T cell receptor (beta chain) was observed a few times. The data originate from a study of blood T cell repertoires in COVID-19. As for the study in general: There were acute and convalescent COVID-19 samples, and they came from the United States, Italy and Spain.

Per the study methods: Amplifying reference gene primers gave estimates of nucleated cell counts. Some clones are missing from TCRdb's copy, which holds only in-frame ones; the method was immunoSEQ multiplex PCR. V and J calls and clone size follow that table, whereas D and trimming were derived from the DNA. The sample has around 260,000 clones, around 80% seen once; the top ten hold 4.2%. CDR3 length: 14 amino acids. With 6 bases clipped from V and 4 bases from J, the junction kept 4 bases outside the gene matches. From germline, CDR1 is MNHEY and CDR2 SMNVEV (reference sequence). The V and J genes are TRBV27 and TRBJ2-2, with 8 bases matching TRBD2. The sample comprised peripheral blood. This TCR was sampled from a man aged 55 to 70 with acute or convalescent COVID-19. The CDR3 reads CASRLGTSTGELFF. In nucleotides, the CDR3 is TGTGCCAGCAGATTGGGGACTAGCACCGGGGAGCTGTTTTTT.